This T cell receptor beta chain was identified during a study of shared clonotypes between healthy human individuals. The protocol was immunoSEQ multiplex PCR, while the TCRdb copy is restricted to in-frame clones and leaves out a portion. The sample yields just over 2,000,000 clones, over 85% seen once. CD45RO-negative CD8 cells positively selected for CCR7 made up the naive population, which excluded terminally differentiated effector memory CD45RA+ cells. Trimming pared 2 bases from V and 2 bases from J, leaving 7 bases between. The germline V gene has CDR1 SEHNR and CDR2 FQNEAQ (reference sequence). The CDR3 contains 15 residues.

The sequence was obtained from a man younger than 35 in good health. The genes are TRBV7-9 and TRBJ1-6; D might be TRBD1 (5 bases). The sample taken for sequencing was naive CD8+ T cells sorted from blood. The CDR3 DNA reads TGTGCCAGCAGCTTAACGGGACCCTATAATTCACCCCTCCACTTT. Translated, it gives CASSLTGPYNSPLHF.